This TCR beta chain came from a study of blood T cell repertoires in COVID-19. Overall study context: Samples came from the United States, Italy and Spain, spanning acute and convalescent COVID-19. T cells, B-cell-depleted T cells, or PBMCs supplied cDNA or gDNA.

This CDR3 has 18 amino acids. Losses at the gene ends were 5 bases for V and 0 bases for J; bases not matched to a gene: 8. Germline V gene sequence: CDR1 ENHRY, CDR2 SYGVKD. The Seattle site enrolled patients during active infection and followed them longitudinally. This table comes from immunoSEQ multiplex PCR, and its TCRdb copy is limited to in-frame clones, with some not included. The sample comprises 85,000 to 100,000 clones, around 88% of which are singletons, and around 2% rests with the top ten. The specimen sequenced was peripheral blood. The receptor's source is a middle-aged man with COVID-19, enrolled during active disease. This chain joins TRBV10-3 and TRBJ2-6; 9 positions match TRBD2. The CDR3 spells CAISRPGLANSGANVLTF. The CDR3 region has the DNA TGTGCCATCAGTAGACCGGGACTAGCTAACTCTGGGGCCAACGTCCTGACTTTC.